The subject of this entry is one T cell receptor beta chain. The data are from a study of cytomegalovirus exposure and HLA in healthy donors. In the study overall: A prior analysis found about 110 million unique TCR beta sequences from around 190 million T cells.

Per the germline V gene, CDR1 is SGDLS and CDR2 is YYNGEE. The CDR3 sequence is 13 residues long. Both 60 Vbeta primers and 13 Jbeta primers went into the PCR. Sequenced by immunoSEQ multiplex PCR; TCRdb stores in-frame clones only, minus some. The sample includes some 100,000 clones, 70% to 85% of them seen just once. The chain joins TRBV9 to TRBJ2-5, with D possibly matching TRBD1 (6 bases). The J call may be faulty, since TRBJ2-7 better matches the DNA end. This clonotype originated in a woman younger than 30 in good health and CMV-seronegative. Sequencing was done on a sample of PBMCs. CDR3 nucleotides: TGTGCCAGCAGCGCCGGGACACTTTACGAGCAGTACTTC. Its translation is CASSAGTLYEQYF.